This T cell receptor beta chain was sequenced in a study of T cells in Graves' hyperthyroidism and ophthalmopathy. Overall study findings and caveats: Blood held most thyroid clonotypes expanded above 0.001 frequency.

In its sample, this clonotype was seen a few times. Its antigen is undetermined. This CDR3 is 15 amino acids long. The V gene lost 0 bases and the J gene lost 0 bases, with 7 bases spanning the gap. CDR1 MNHEY and CDR2 SVGEGT come from the germline V gene. Patients showing uncontrolled infection, other autoimmune disease, pregnancy or lactation were ineligible. Each diagnosis drew on symptoms, thyroxine, TRAb, thyroid ultrasound and orbital computed tomography findings. PBMCs were collected from a roughly 9.7 ml volume of fresh peripheral blood. The source material, RNA transcripts, was used to amplify TCR beta CDR3 regions. The TCR CDR3 first-round RT-PCR relied on the HTBI primer set. TCRdb reprocessed the multiplex PCR reads with MiXCR, giving one entry per CDR3 protein. The sample holds hundreds of thousands of distinct CDR3 sequences, about 14% seen once.

V is TRBV6-2 or TRBV6-3 and J is TRBJ2-3; D is perhaps TRBD1 (5 bases). The specimen was blood. This clonotype was sampled from a woman in her 50s with Graves' ophthalmopathy. For the CDR3, the DNA is TGTGCCAGCAGTTACTCGCCAGGGAGCACAGATACGCAGTATTTT. It translates to CASSYSPGSTDTQYF.